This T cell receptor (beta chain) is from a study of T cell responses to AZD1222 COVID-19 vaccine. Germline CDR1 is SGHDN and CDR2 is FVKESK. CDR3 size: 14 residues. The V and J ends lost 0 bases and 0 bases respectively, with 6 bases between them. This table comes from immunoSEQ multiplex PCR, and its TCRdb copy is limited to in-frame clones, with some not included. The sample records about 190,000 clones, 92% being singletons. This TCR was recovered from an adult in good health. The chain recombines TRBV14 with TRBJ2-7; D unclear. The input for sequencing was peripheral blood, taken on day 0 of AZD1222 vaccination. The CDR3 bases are TGTGCCAGCAGCCAAGATTACCTCTCCTACGAGCAGTACTTC. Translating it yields CASSQDYLSYEQYF.